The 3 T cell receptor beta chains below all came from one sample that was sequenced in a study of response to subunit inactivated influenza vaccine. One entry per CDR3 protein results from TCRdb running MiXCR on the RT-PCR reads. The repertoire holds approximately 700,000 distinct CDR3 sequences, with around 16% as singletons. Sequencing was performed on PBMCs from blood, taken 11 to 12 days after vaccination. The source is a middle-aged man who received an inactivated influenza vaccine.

This CDR3 reads CASSNRDRGVDEQFF. The DNA for the CDR3 is TGTGCCAGCAGTAACAGGGACAGGGGTGTAGATGAGCAGTTCTTC. The chain has TRBV6-2 or TRBV6-3 and TRBJ2-1; 10 bases are shared with TRBD1. CDR3 length: 15 residues. CDR1 is MNHEY and CDR2 is SVGEGT in the germline V gene. V lost 5 bases to trimming and J lost 8 bases; unmatched junction nucleotides: 9.

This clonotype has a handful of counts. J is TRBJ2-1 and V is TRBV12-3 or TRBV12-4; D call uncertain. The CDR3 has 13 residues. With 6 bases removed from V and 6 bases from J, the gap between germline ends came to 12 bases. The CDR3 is CASRPPDGNEQFF. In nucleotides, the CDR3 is TGTGCCAGCAGGCCCCCGGATGGCAATGAGCAGTTCTTC.

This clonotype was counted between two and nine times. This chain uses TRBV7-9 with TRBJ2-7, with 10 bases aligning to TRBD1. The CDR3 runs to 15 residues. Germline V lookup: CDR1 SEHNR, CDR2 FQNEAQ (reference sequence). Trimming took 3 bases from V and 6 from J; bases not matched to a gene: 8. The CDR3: CASSFPGTGDVEQYF. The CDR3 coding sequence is TGTGCCAGCAGCTTCCCCGGGACAGGGGATGTCGAGCAGTACTTC.